Detailed here is one T cell receptor (beta chain). Its matching antigen is unknown. In all sorted populations, purity surpassed 98%. The data stem from a study of beta chain features in type 1 diabetes. Study-level findings and limits: When Type 1 diabetes patients were examined, their TCRB CDR3s proved moderately but significantly shorter in all four CD4+ subsets.

Of the isolated RNA, all was reverse transcribed, and so the sequenced material was expressed TCRB transcripts. Some clones are missing from TCRdb's copy, which holds only in-frame ones; the method was immunoSEQ multiplex PCR. The repertoire holds about 650,000 clones, with 12% as singletons. This receptor was identified in a man aged 25 to 40 with type 1 diabetes. The sample consisted of naive CD4+ T cells from blood.

The CDR3 region has the DNA TGTGCCAGCCACCGCAGGACAGGGGGAAGGAACGAGCAGTACTTC. Its translation: CASHRRTGGRNEQYF. The rearrangement links TRBV2 to TRBJ2-7; the match to TRBD1 covers 10 bases. The CDR3 is 15 residues long. Germline assignment: CDR1 SNHLY and CDR2 FYNNEI. The V gene end was trimmed by 8 bases and the J gene end by 5 bases; junction bases not matched to a gene: 12.